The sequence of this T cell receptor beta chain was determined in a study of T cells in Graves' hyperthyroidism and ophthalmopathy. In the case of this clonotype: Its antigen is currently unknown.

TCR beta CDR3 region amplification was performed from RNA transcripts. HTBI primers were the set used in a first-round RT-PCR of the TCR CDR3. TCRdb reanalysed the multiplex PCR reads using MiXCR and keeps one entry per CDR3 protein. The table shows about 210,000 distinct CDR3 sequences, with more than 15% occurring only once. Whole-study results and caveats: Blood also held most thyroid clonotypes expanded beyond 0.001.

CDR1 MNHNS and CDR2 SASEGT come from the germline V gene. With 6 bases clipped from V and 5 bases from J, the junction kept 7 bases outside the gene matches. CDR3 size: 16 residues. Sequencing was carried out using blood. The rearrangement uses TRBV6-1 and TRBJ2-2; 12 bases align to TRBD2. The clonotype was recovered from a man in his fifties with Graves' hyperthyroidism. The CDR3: CASSRLAGVGTGELFF. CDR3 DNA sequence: TGTGCCAGCAGCCGACTAGCGGGAGTGGGGACCGGGGAGCTGTTTTTT.